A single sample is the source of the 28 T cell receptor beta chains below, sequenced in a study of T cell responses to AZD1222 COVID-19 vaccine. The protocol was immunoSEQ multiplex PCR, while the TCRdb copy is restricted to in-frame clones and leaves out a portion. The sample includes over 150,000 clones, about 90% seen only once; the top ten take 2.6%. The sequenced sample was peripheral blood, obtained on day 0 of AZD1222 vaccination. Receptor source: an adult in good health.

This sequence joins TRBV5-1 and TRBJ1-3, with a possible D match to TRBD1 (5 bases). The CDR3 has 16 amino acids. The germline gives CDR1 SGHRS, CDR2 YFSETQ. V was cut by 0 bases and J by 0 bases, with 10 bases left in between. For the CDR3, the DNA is TGCGCCAGCAGCTTGGCAGGGACCCACTCTGGAAACACCATATATTTT. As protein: CASSLAGTHSGNTIYF.

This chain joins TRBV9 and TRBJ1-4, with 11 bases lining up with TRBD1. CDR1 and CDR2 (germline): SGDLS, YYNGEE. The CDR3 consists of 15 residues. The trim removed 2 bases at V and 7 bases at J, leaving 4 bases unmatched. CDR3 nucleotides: TGTGCCAGCAGCGTTCACGGGACAGGGGGTGAAAAACTGTTTTTT. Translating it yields CASSVHGTGGEKLFF.

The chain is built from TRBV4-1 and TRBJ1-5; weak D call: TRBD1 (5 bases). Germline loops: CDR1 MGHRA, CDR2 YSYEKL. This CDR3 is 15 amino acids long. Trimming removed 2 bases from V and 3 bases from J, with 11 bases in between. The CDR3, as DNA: TGCGCCAGCAGCCAAAGGGGATCTCTCAATCAGCCCCAGCATTTT. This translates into CASSQRGSLNQPQHF.

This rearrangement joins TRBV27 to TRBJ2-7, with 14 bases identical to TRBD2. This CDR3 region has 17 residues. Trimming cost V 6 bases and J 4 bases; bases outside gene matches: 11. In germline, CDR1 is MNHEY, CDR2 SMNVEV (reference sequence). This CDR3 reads CASRMTGTSGSTYEQYF. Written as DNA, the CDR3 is TGTGCCAGCAGAATGACAGGGACTAGCGGGAGTACGTACGAGCAGTACTTC.

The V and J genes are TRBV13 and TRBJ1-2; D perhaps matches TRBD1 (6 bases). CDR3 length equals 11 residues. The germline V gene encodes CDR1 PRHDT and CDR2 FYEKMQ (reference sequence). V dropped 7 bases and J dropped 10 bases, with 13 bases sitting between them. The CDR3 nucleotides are TGTGCCAGCAACATTAAGGGGGACTACACCTTC. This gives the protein CASNIKGDYTF.

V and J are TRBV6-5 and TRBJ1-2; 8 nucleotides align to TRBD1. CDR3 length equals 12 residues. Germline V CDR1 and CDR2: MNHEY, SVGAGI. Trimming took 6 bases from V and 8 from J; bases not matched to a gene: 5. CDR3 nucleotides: TGTGCCAGCAGCTTACAGGGGGTCGGCTACACCTTC. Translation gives CASSLQGVGYTF.

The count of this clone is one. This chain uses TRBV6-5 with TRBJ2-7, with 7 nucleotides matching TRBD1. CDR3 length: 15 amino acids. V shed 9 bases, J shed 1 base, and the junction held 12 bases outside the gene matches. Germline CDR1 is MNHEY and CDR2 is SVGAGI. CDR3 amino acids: CASRDMTGNSYEQYF. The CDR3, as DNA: TGTGCCAGTAGAGATATGACAGGGAATTCCTACGAGCAGTACTTC.

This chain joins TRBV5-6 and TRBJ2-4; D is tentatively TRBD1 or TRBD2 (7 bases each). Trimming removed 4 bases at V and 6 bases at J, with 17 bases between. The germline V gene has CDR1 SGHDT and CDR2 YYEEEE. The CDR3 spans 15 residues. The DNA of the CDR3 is TGTGCCAGCAGCCTTTGGGAGGGACAGCTAAACATTCAGTACTTC. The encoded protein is CASSLWEGQLNIQYF.

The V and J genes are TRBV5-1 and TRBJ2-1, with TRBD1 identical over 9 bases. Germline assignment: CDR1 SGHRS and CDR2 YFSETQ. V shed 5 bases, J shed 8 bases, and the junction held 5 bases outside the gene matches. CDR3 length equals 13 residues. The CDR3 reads CASRRGQGHEQFF. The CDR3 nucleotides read TGCGCCAGCAGAAGGGGACAGGGTCATGAGCAGTTCTTC.

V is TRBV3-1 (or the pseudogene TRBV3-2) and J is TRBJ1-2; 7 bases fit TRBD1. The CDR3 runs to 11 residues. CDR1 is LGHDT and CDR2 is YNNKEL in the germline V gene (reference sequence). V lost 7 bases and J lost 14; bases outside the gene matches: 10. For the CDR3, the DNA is TGTGCCAGCACTAACTCGGGACAGCATACCTTC. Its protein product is CASTNSGQHTF.

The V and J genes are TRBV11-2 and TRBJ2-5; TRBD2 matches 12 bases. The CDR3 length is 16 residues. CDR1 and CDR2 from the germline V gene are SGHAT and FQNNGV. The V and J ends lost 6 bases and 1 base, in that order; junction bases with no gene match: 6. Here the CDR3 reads CASSPTSGRFQETQYF. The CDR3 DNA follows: TGTGCCAGCAGTCCGACTAGCGGGAGATTCCAAGAGACCCAGTACTTC.

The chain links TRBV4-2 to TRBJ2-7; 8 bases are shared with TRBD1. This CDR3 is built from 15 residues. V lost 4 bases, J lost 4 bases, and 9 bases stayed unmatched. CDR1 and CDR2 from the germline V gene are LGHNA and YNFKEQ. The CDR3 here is CASSLSTGVRYEQYF. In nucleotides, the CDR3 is TGTGCCAGCAGCCTCTCGACAGGGGTAAGATACGAGCAGTACTTC.

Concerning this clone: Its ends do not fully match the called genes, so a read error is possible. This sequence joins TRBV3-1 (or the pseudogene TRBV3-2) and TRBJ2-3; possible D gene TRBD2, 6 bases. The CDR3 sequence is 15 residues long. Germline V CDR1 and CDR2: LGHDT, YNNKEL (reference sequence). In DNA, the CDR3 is TGTGCCAGCGGCCAGACTAGTTCGGGTTCAGATACGCAGTATTTT. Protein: CASGQTSSGSDTQYF.

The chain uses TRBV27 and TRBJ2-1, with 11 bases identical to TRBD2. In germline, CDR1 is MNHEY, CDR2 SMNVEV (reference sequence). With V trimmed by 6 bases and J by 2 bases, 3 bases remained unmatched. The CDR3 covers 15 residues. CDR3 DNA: TGTGCCAGCAGGCCGACTAGCGGGACCTACAATGAGCAGTTCTTC. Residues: CASRPTSGTYNEQFF.

CDR3: CATSEASGAGEKLFF. The CDR3 coding sequence is TGTGCCACCAGTGAGGCCTCGGGGGCAGGTGAAAAACTGTTTTTT. The chain combines TRBV24-1 with TRBJ1-4; possibly TRBD1 for D (6 bases). Trimming removed 4 bases from V and 7 bases from J, with 15 bases in between. Looked up from germline, CDR1 is KGHDR and CDR2 is SFDVKD. CDR3 length: 15 amino acids.

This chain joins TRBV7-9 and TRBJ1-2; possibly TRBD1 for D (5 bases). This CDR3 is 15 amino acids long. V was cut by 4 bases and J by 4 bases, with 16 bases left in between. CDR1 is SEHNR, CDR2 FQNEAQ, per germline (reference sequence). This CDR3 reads CASSYKDTAFYGYTF. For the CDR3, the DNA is TGTGCCAGCAGCTACAAGGACACGGCGTTCTATGGCTACACCTTC.

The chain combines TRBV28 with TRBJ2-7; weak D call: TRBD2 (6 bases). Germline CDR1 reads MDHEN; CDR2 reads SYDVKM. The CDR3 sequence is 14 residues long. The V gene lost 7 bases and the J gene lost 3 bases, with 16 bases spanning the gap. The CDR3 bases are TGTGCCAGCACGGAGGAGGGCTGGGACTACGAGCAGTACTTC. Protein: CASTEEGWDYEQYF.

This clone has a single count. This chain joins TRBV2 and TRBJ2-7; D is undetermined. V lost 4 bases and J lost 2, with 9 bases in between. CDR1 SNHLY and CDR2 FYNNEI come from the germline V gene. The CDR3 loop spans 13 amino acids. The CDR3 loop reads CASSAARAYEQYF. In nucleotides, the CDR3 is TGTGCCAGCAGTGCAGCCCGAGCCTACGAGCAGTACTTC. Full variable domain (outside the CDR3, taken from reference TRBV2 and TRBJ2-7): EPEVTQTPSHQVTQMGQEVILRCVPISNHLYFYWYRQILGQKVEFLVSFYNNEISEKSEIFDDQFSVERPDGSNFTLKIRSTKLEDSAMYFCASSAARAYEQYFGPGTRLTVT.

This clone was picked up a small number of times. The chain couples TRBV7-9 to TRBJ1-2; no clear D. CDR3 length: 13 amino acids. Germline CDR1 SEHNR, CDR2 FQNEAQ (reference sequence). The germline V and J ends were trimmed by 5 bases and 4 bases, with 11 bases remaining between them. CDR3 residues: CASSPEIFYGYTF. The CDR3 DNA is TGTGCCAGCAGCCCGGAGATTTTCTATGGCTACACCTTC.

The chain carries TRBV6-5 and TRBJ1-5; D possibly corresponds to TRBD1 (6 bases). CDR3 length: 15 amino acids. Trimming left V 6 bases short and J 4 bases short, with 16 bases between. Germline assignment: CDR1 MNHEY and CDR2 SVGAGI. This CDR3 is CASSRTQGGNQPQHF. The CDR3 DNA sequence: TGTGCCAGCAGCCGTACACAGGGTGGGAATCAGCCCCAGCATTTT.

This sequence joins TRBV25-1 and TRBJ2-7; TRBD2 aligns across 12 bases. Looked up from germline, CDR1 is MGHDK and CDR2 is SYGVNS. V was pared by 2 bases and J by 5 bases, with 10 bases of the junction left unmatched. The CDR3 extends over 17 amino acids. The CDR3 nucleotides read TGTGCCAGCAGTGAAGAAGGGACTAGCGGGCTCCTCCACGAGCAGTACTTC. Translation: CASSEEGTSGLLHEQYF.

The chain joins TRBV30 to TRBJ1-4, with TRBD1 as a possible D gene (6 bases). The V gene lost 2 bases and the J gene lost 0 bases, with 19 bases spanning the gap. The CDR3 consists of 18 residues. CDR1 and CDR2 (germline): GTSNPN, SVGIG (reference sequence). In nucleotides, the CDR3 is TGTGCCTGGAGTCCTCGAGGGGGGGGGACTACAACTAATGAAAAACTGTTTTTT. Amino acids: CAWSPRGGGTTTNEKLFF.

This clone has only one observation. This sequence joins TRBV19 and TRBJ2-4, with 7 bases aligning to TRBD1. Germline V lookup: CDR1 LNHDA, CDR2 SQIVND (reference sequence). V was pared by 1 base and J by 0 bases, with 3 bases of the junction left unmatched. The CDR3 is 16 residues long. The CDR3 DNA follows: TGTGCCAGTAGTATAGGCCCAGGGGGAGCCAAAAACATTCAGTACTTC. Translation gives CASSIGPGGAKNIQYF.

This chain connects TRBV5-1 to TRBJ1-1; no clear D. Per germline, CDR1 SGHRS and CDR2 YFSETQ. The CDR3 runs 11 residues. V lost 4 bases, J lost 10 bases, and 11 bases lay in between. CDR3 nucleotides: TGCGCCAGCAGCCGAGACATGGTAGCTTTCTTT. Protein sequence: CASSRDMVAFF. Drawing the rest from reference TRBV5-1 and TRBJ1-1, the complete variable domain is KAGVTQTPRYLIKTRGQQVTLSCSPISGHRSVSWYQQTPGQGLQFLFEYFSETQRNKGNFPGRFSGRQFSNSRSEMNVSTLELGDSALYLCASSRDMVAFFGQGTRLTVV.

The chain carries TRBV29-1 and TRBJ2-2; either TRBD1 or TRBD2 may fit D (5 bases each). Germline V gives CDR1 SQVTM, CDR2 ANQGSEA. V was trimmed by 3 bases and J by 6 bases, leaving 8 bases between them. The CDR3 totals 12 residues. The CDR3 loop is CSVEVGAGELFF. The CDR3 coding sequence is TGCAGCGTTGAGGTGGGGGCCGGGGAGCTGTTTTTT.

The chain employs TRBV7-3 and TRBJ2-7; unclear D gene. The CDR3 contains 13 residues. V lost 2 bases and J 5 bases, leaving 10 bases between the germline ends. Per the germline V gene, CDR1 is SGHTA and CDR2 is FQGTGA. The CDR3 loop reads CASSLGVSHEQYF. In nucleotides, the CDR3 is TGTGCCAGCAGCTTAGGGGTTTCGCACGAGCAGTACTTC.

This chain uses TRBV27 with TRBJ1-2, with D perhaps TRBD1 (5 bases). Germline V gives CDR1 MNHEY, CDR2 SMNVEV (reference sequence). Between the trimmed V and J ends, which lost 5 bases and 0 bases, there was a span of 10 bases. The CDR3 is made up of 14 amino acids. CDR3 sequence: CASSPGLSNYGYTF. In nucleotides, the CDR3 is TGTGCCAGCAGTCCGGGACTTTCTAACTATGGCTACACCTTC.

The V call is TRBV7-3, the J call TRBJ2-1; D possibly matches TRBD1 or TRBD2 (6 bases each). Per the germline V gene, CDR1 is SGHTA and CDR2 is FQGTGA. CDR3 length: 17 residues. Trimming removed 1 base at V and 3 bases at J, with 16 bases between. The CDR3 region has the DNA TGTGCCAGCAGCTTAAATTTGGGGGCGGGACGCTACAATGAGCAGTTCTTC. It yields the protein CASSLNLGAGRYNEQFF. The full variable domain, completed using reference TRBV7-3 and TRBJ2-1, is GAGVSQTPSNKVTEKGKYVELRCDPISGHTALYWYRQSLGQGPEFLIYFQGTGAADDSGLPNDRFFAVRPEGSVSTLKIQRTERGDSAVYLCASSLNLGAGRYNEQFFGPGTRLTVL.